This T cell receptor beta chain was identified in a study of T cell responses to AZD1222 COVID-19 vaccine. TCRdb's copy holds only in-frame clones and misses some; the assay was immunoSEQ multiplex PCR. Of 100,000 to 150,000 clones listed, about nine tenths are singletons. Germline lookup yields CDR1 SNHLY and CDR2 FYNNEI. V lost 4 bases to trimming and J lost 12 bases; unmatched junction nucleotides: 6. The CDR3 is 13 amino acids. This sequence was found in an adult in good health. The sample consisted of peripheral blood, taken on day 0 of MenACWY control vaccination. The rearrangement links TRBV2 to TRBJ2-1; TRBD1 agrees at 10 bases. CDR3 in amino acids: CASSARQGAPQFF. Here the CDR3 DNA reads TGTGCCAGCAGTGCCCGACAGGGGGCGCCGCAGTTCTTC. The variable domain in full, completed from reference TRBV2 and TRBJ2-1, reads EPEVTQTPSHQVTQMGQEVILRCVPISNHLYFYWYRQILGQKVEFLVSFYNNEISEKSEIFDDQFSVERPDGSNFTLKIRSTKLEDSAMYFCASSARQGAPQFFGPGTRLTVL.